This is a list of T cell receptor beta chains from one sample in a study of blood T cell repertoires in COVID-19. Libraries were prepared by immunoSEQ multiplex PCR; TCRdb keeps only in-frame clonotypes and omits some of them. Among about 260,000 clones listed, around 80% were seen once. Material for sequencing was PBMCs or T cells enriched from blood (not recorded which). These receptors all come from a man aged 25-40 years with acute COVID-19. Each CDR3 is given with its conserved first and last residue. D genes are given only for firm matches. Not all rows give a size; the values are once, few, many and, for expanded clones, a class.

CASSDRTATEAFF	TGTGCCAGCAGTGACAGGACAGCCACTGAAGCTTTCTTT	-	TRBV6-1	-	TRBJ1-1
CASSLANGVGGTTEAFF	TGCGCCAGCAGCTTGGCCAACGGAGTAGGAGGGACCACTGAAGCTTTCTTT	-	TRBV5-1	-	TRBJ1-1
CASSSGVGNGYTF	TGTGCCAGCTCATCGGGGGTTGGAAACGGCTACACCTTC	-	TRBV18	-	TRBJ1-2
CASSYSRLNYGYTF	TGTGCCAGCAGTTACTCGAGGCTTAACTATGGCTACACCTTC	-	TRBV6-5	-	TRBJ1-2
CASSQASGTGTEKLFF	TGTGCCAGCAGCCAAGCCTCCGGGACAGGGACTGAAAAACTGTTTTTT	-	TRBV4-2	TRBD1	TRBJ1-4
CASSGDRVSPLHF	TGTGCCAGTAGTGGAGACAGGGTTTCACCCCTCCACTTT	few	TRBV19	TRBD1	TRBJ1-6
CAWAIRDRVRGYTF	TGTGCCTGGGCTATCCGGGACAGGGTTCGTGGCTACACCTTC	-	TRBV30	TRBD1	TRBJ1-2
CASKRSNQPQHF	TGTGCCAGCAAACGGAGCAATCAGCCCCAGCATTTT	-	TRBV28	-	TRBJ1-5
CASRIGNRVRMNTEAFF	TGTGCCAGCAGAATTGGGAACAGGGTTCGAATGAACACTGAAGCTTTCTTT	few	TRBV28	-	TRBJ1-1
CASSREPLAGAFF	TGTGCCAGCAGCAGAGAGCCCTTAGCGGGGGCTTTCTTT	few	TRBV5-4	-	TRBJ1-1
CASSLVSNIQYF	TGTGCCAGCAGCCTCGTATCAAACATTCAGTACTTC	-	TRBV6-5	-	TRBJ2-4
CASSRTREKAEKLFF	TGTGCCAGCAGTCGCACCCGGGAGAAAGCCGAAAAACTGTTTTTT	-	TRBV6-5	-	TRBJ1-4
CSVEVGRGANYGYTF	TGCAGCGTTGAAGTGGGCAGGGGAGCTAACTATGGCTACACCTTC	-	TRBV29-1	-	TRBJ1-2
CASSPAGTSGRASYNEQFF	TGTGCCAGCAGCCCCGCCGGGACTAGCGGGAGGGCGTCCTACAATGAGCAGTTCTTC	once	TRBV5-4	TRBD2	TRBJ2-1
CASITPPGNTGELFF	TGTGCCAGTATCACTCCCCCCGGGAACACCGGGGAGCTGTTTTTT	-	TRBV19	-	TRBJ2-2
CASSEWGQGTNQPQHF	TGTGCCAGCAGTGAATGGGGACAGGGGACAAATCAGCCCCAGCATTTT	-	TRBV2	TRBD1	TRBJ1-5
CASTPGVAGNTIYF	TGTGCCAGCACGCCGGGGGTGGCTGGAAACACCATATATTTT	-	TRBV2	-	TRBJ1-3
CASSFSRQYNEQFF	TGTGCCAGCAGCTTTTCCCGACAATACAATGAGCAGTTCTTC	-	TRBV7-2	-	TRBJ2-1
CASSGPRADTQYF	TGTGCCAGCAGCGGTCCCCGGGCAGATACGCAGTATTTT	-	TRBV7-9	-	TRBJ2-3
CASSDGLAGIRNNEQFF	TGCGCCAGCAGTGATGGCCTAGCGGGGATCCGTAACAATGAGCAGTTCTTC	-	TRBV10-2	TRBD2	TRBJ2-1
CASSVGGLAVPNNEQFF	TGTGCCAGCAGCGTAGGGGGACTAGCGGTCCCAAACAATGAGCAGTTCTTC	-	TRBV9	TRBD2	TRBJ2-1
CASGQLGTQYF	TGTGCCAGCGGACAGCTCGGGACCCAGTACTTC	-	TRBV28	-	TRBJ2-5
CASGQGSQPQHF	TGTGCCAGCGGCCAGGGAAGCCAGCCCCAGCATTTT	few	TRBV2	-	TRBJ1-5
CASTSDRGRTNEKLFF	TGTGCCAGCACCTCGGACAGGGGGCGAACTAATGAAAAACTGTTTTTT	-	TRBV2	TRBD1	TRBJ1-4
CASRLGGVLNTEAFF	TGTGCCAGTAGGCTCGGAGGGGTTTTGAACACTGAAGCTTTCTTT	-	TRBV19	-	TRBJ1-1
CASSLSEEEKLFF	TGTGCCAGCAGTTTATCCGAGGAGGAAAAACTGTTTTTT	-	TRBV12-3/TRBV12-4	-	TRBJ1-4
CASSATSGTAAGYGYTF	TGTGCCAGCAGCGCTACATCCGGGACAGCCGCTGGGTATGGCTACACCTTC	few	TRBV2	TRBD1	TRBJ1-2
CASTHRGSTGDTQYF	TGTGCCAGCACCCACAGGGGCTCTACCGGAGATACGCAGTATTTT	-	TRBV27	TRBD1	TRBJ2-3
CASSQGSPLENQPQHF	TGTGCCAGCAGCCAAGGTAGTCCGCTAGAAAATCAGCCCCAGCATTTT	-	TRBV3-1/TRBV3-2	-	TRBJ1-5
CATSDLPAGNGETQYF	TGTGCCACCAGTGATTTGCCGGCAGGGAATGGCGAGACCCAGTACTTC	-	TRBV24-1	-	TRBJ2-5
CASSYRDRRTDTQYF	TGTGCCAGCAGTTACCGGGACAGACGCACAGATACGCAGTATTTT	-	TRBV7-3	TRBD1	TRBJ2-3
CASSPIQGPTEAFF	TGTGCCAGCTCACCTATACAGGGGCCGACTGAAGCTTTCTTT	-	TRBV18	TRBD1	TRBJ1-1
CASSTIQGGSGYTF	TGTGCCAGCAGTACTATCCAGGGAGGGTCTGGCTACACCTTC	-	TRBV28	-	TRBJ1-2
CASLPPTGGEETQYF	TGTGCCAGTCTCCCCCCGACAGGGGGCGAAGAGACCCAGTACTTC	-	TRBV27	TRBD1	TRBJ2-5
CASGPRGLAGEETQYF	TGTGCCAGCGGACCTCGAGGACTAGCGGGGGAGGAGACCCAGTACTTC	-	TRBV7-8	TRBD2	TRBJ2-5
CASSLAGVDTGELFF	TGTGCCAGCAGTTTAGCGGGGGTCGACACCGGGGAGCTGTTTTTT	-	TRBV28	TRBD2	TRBJ2-2
CASSYSLRGLSNQPQHF	TGTGCCAGCAGTTACTCCCTTAGGGGCCTTAGCAATCAGCCCCAGCATTTT	-	TRBV6-2/TRBV6-3	-	TRBJ1-5
CASSERGTYGYTF	TGCGCCAGCAGTGAGAGGGGAACGTATGGCTACACCTTC	-	TRBV10-1	-	TRBJ1-2
CASSPGGSGSPQHF	TGTGCCAGTAGTCCCGGAGGGTCTGGTTCGCCCCAGCATTTT	-	TRBV19	-	TRBJ1-5
CASSPKTDRLSGNTIYF	TGTGCCAGCTCACCAAAAACGGACAGGTTAAGTGGAAACACCATATATTTT	-	TRBV18	TRBD1	TRBJ1-3
CASRRTRSGNTIYF	TGTGCCAGCCGGAGGACTCGCTCTGGAAACACCATATATTTT	-	TRBV28	-	TRBJ1-3
CASSLRGFWDEQFF	TGTGCCAGCAGCCTTAGGGGGTTTTGGGATGAGCAGTTCTTC	-	TRBV14	-	TRBJ2-1
CACEGQSNEKLFF	TGTGCCTGCGAGGGACAGTCTAATGAAAAACTGTTTTTT	-	TRBV28	TRBD1	TRBJ1-4
CASQPSGGRDTQYF	TGTGCCAGCCAACCTAGCGGGGGGCGGGATACGCAGTATTTT	few	TRBV19	TRBD2	TRBJ2-3
CASSPRSIAGGKTQYF	TGTGCCAGCAGCCCCCGTTCTATAGCGGGTGGGAAGACCCAGTACTTC	-	TRBV3-1/TRBV3-2	TRBD2	TRBJ2-5
CASSPQASTYTEAFF	TGTGCCAGCAGCCCCCAGGCTTCTACTTACACTGAAGCTTTCTTT	-	TRBV5-5	-	TRBJ1-1